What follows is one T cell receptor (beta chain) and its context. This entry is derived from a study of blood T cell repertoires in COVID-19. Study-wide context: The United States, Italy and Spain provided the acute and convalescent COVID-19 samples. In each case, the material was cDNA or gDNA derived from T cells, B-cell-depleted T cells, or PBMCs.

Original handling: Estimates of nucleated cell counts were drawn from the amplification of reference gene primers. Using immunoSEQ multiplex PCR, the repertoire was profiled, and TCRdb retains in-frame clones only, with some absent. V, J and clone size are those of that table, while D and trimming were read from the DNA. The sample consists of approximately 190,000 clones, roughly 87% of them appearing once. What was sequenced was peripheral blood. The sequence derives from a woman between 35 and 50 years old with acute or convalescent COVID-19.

CDR3 sequence reads: CASSIDGQGPTGELFF. CDR3 coding DNA: TGTGCCAGTAGTATTGATGGACAGGGGCCCACCGGGGAGCTGTTTTTT. The chain links TRBV19 to TRBJ2-2; 9 bases agree with TRBD1. The CDR3 runs 16 residues. Looked up from germline, CDR1 is LNHDA and CDR2 is SQIVND (reference sequence). Germline trimming cut 3 bases from V and 4 bases from J; bases unmatched to any gene: 6.